The source of this T cell receptor (beta chain) is a study of T cells in Graves' hyperthyroidism and ophthalmopathy. The wider study: Once the initial diagnosis was made, peripheral blood was obtained before any treatment. The study's findings and limits: By a 13 V-J model, ophthalmopathy was set apart from stable hyperthyroidism.

TCR beta CDR3 sequences were amplified from RNA transcripts. Carried out on the TCR CDR3, a first-round RT-PCR used the HTBI primer set. In TCRdb, the multiplex PCR reads were re-called with MiXCR into one record per CDR3 protein. The sample lists about 180,000 distinct CDR3 sequences; over 8% were seen once. J was trimmed by 3 bases and V by 0 bases; bases with no gene match: 11. The CDR3 has 17 amino acids. CDR1 is MNHEY and CDR2 is SMNVEV in the germline V gene (reference sequence). This clonotype was seen repeatedly, ten times or more. Antigen unknown. Sequenced: blood. The receptor was derived from a woman aged 18-29 years with Graves' hyperthyroidism that later progressed to Graves' ophthalmopathy. The chain carries TRBV27 and TRBJ2-7; 7 bases are a match to TRBD2. This CDR3 is CASSLSVPASGGYEQYF. In DNA form, the CDR3 reads TGTGCCAGCAGTTTATCTGTTCCGGCTAGCGGAGGCTACGAGCAGTACTTC.